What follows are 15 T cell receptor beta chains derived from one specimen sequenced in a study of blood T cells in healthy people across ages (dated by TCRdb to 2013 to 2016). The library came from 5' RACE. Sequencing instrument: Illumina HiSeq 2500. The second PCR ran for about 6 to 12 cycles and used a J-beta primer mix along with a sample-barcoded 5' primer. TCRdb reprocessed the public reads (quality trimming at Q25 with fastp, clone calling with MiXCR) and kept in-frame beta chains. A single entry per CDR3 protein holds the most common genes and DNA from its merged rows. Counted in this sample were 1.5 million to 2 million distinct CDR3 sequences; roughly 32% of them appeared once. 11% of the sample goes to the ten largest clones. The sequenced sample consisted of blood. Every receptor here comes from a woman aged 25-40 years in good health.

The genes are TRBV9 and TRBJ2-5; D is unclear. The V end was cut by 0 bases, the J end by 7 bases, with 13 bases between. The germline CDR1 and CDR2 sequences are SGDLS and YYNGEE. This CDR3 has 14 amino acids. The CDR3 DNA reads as TGTGCCAGCAGCGTAGAGAGTTCCCTGGGGACCCAGTACTTC. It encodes CASSVESSLGTQYF.

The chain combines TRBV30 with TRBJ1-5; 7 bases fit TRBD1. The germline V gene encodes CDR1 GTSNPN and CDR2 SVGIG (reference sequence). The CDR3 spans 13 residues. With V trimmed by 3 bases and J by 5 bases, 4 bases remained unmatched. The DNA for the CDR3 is TGTGCCTGGAGCGACGACAGGGATCAGCCCCAGCATTTT. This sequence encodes CAWSDDRDQPQHF. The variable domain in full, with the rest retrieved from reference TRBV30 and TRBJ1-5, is SQTIHQWPATLVQPVGSPLSLECTVEGTSNPNLYWYRQAAGRGLQLLFYSVGIGQISSEVPQNLSASRPQDRQFILSSKKLLLSDSGFYLCAWSDDRDQPQHFGDGTRLSIL.

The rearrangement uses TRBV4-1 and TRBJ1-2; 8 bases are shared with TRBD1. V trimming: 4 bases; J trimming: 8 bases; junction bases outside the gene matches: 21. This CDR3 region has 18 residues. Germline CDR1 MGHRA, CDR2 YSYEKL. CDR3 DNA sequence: TGCGCCAGCAGCCCCAAGCACGAAGACAGGGGAGGTGTAGGCGGCTACACCTTC. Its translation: CASSPKHEDRGGVGGYTF.

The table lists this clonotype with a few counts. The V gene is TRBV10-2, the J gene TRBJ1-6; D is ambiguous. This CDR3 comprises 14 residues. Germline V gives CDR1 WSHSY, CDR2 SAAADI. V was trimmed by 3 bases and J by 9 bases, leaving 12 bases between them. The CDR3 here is CASSETSNRSPLHF. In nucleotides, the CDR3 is TGCGCCAGCAGTGAAACTTCTAATCGTTCACCCCTCCACTTT.

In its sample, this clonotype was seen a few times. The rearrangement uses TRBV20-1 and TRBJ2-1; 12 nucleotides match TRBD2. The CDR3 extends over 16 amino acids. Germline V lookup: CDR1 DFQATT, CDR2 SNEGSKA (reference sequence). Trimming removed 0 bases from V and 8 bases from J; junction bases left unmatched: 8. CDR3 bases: TGCAGTGCTAGAGATCAGGCTAGCGGGAGGGCCGATGAGCAGTTCTTC. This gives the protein CSARDQASGRADEQFF.

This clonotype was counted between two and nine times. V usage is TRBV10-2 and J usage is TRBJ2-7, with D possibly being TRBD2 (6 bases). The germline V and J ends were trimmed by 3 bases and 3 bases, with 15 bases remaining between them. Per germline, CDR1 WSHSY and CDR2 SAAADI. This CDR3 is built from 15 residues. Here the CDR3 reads CASSDRRGSNYEQYF. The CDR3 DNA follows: TGCGCCAGCAGTGACCGTCGGGGGAGCAACTACGAGCAGTACTTC.

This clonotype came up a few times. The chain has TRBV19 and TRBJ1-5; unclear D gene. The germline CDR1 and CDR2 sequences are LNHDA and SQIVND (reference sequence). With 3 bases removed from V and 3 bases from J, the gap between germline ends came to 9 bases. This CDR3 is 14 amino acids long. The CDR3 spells CASSMLAINQPQHF. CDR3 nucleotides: TGTGCCAGTAGTATGCTCGCCATCAATCAGCCCCAGCATTTT.

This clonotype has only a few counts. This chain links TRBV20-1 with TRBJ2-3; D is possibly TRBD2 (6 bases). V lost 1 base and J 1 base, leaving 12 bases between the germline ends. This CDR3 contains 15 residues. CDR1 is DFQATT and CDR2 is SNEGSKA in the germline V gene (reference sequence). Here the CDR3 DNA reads TGCAGTGCTAGAGTATACGGGAGAGGCACAGATACGCAGTATTTT. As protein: CSARVYGRGTDTQYF.

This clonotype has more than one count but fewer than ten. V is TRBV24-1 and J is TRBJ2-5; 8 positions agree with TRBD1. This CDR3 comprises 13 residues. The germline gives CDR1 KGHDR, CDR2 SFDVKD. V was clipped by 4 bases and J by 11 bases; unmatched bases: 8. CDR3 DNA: TGTGCCACCAGTGACCCAACAGGGGGTGGGCAGTACTTC. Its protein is CATSDPTGGGQYF.

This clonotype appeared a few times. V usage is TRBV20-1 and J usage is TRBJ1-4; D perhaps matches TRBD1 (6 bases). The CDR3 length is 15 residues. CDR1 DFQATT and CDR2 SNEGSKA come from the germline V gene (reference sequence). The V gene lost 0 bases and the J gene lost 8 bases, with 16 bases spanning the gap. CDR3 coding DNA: TGCAGTGCTAGAGAGACAGGCGTAGAGGAAGAAAAACTGTTTTTT. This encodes CSARETGVEEEKLFF.

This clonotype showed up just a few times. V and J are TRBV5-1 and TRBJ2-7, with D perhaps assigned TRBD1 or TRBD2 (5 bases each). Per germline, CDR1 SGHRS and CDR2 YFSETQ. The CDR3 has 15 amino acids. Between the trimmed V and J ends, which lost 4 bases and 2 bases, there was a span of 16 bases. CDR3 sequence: CASSPGRGGPYEQYF. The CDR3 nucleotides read TGCGCCAGCAGCCCAGGGCGTGGCGGGCCCTACGAGCAGTACTTC.

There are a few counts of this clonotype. CDR3 nucleotides: TGTGCCAGCAGCTTAGTTTCCCGGGGGCTAGCGGGTCCTAGCACAGATACGCAGTATTTT. It yields the protein CASSLVSRGLAGPSTDTQYF. This rearrangement joins TRBV7-2 to TRBJ2-3; 8 bases align to TRBD2. CDR1 SGHTA and CDR2 FQGNSA come from the germline V gene. V lost 1 base, J lost 0 bases, and 15 bases stayed unmatched. The CDR3 has 20 amino acids.

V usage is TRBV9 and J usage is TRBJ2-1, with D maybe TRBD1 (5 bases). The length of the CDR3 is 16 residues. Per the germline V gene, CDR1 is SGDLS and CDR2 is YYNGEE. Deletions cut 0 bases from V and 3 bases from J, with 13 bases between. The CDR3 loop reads CASSVDPGLDYNEQFF. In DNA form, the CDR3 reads TGTGCCAGCAGCGTAGATCCAGGGTTGGACTACAATGAGCAGTTCTTC.

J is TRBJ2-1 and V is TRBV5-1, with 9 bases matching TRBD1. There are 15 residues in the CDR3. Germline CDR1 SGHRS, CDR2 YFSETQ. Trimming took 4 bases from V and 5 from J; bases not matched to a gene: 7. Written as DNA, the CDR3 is TGCGCCAGCAGCCCAGGGACAGGGTATAACAATGAGCAGTTCTTC. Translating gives CASSPGTGYNNEQFF.

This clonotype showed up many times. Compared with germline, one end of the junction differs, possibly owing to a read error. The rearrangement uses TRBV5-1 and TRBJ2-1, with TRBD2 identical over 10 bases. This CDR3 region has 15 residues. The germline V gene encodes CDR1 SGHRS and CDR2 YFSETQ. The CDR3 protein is CASSPRTSGYNEQFF. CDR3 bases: TGTGCCAGCAGCCCACGGACTAGCGGTTACAATGAGCAGTTCTTC.